The present T cell receptor beta chain was sequenced within a study of T cell repertoires in cytomegalovirus infection. About the research overall: Matching HLA type and CMV infection were both indicated by public TCR beta signatures.

Study observations and caveats: Accumulated public TCR beta family frequency recognized individuals carrying CMV together with the relevant HLA. CMV-specific HLA-C-restricted TCR beta clonotypes dominated the ex vivo response.

TCRdb reprocessed the reads with MiXCR, giving one entry per CDR3 protein. Among around 270,000 distinct CDR3 sequences listed, less than 9.5% were seen once. This clonotype was detected a few times. The antigen remains unidentified. The CDR3 is 15 residues long. V lost 2 bases and J 4 bases, leaving 14 bases between the germline ends. Looked up from germline, CDR1 is KGHSH and CDR2 is LQKENI. The chain links TRBV18 to TRBJ2-5; D gene uncertain. The clonotype originates from a human donor in good health (CMV status not recorded). Some clones in this sample may be carry-over from other donors' samples. The source material was PBMCs. For the CDR3, the DNA is TGTGCCAGCTCACCAGATCTCTCCGCGAGAGAGACCCAGTACTTC. Translation gives CASSPDLSARETQYF.